The 9 T cell receptor beta chains below come from one sample, sequenced in a study of radiotherapy plus CTLA-4 blockade in lung cancer. Sequenced by immunoSEQ multiplex PCR; TCRdb stores in-frame clones only, minus some. The repertoire consists of roughly 77,000 clones, with 74% occurring once and the leading ten covering 9.9%. The source material was peripheral blood, sampled from a patient treated with radiotherapy plus ipilimumab. Receptors were obtained from a human donor with non-small cell lung cancer whose response to radiotherapy plus ipilimumab could not be evaluated.

This chain uses TRBV18 with TRBJ1-5; perhaps TRBD1 as D (6 bases). Germline CDR1 reads KGHSH; CDR2 reads LQKENI. This CDR3 has 16 amino acids. The V end lost 3 bases, the J end lost 7 bases, and 19 bases lay between the germline ends. CDR3 protein: CASSPGQSRGGQPQHF. As DNA, the CDR3 is TGTGCCAGCTCACCTGGACAGAGCAGGGGAGGGCAGCCCCAGCATTTT.

This clone occurred once. The chain couples TRBV27 to TRBJ2-2, with D perhaps TRBD2 (5 bases). The V end lost 7 bases, the J end lost 3 bases, and 6 bases lay between the germline ends. CDR1 is MNHEY, CDR2 SMNVEV, per germline (reference sequence). CDR3 length: 12 residues. This CDR3 is CASTEDTGELFF. For the CDR3, the DNA is TGTGCCAGCACGGAGGACACCGGGGAGCTGTTTTTT.

V gene TRBV5-5 combines with J gene TRBJ2-7, with 9 bases fitting TRBD1. The CDR3 is made up of 15 amino acids. The germline V gene encodes CDR1 SGHKS and CDR2 YYEKEE (reference sequence). V dropped 4 bases and J dropped 3; count of bases not matched to a gene: 8. The CDR3 DNA reads as TGTGCCAGCAGCGGTCTCGGGACAGGGATCTACGAGCAGTACTTC. The encoded protein is CASSGLGTGIYEQYF.

This clone was seen once. The V gene is TRBV18, the J gene TRBJ2-7, with 9 bases identical to TRBD2. Trimming removed 3 bases from V and 0 bases from J; junction bases left unmatched: 3. Germline values: CDR1 KGHSH, CDR2 LQKENI. The CDR3 extends over 15 amino acids. The DNA for the CDR3 is TGTGCCAGCTCACCGAGCGGGGGGAGCTCCTACGAGCAGTACTTC. Its translation: CASSPSGGSSYEQYF.

This rearrangement joins TRBV6-5 to TRBJ2-3, with a possible D match to TRBD2 (5 bases). The germline V gene encodes CDR1 MNHEY and CDR2 SVGAGI. The V end lost 2 bases, the J end lost 2 bases, and 8 bases lay between the germline ends. The CDR3 has 14 amino acids. CDR3 nucleotides: TGTGCCAGCAGTTACCCCGGGGTCACAGATACGCAGTATTTT. Translation: CASSYPGVTDTQYF.

This clone showed up just a few times. This chain joins TRBV10-3 and TRBJ2-7; D possibly corresponds to TRBD2 (6 bases). The CDR3 spans 12 residues. The V end lost 10 bases, the J end lost 0 bases, and 10 bases lay between the germline ends. Germline V CDR1 and CDR2: ENHRY, SYGVKD. CDR3 sequence: CASRSGSYEQYF. In nucleotides, the CDR3 is TGTGCCAGCCGTAGCGGCTCCTACGAGCAGTACTTC.

This clone occurred many times. The chain couples TRBV5-4 to TRBJ2-2, with 8 bases lining up with TRBD2. The CDR3 is 16 residues long. The J segment lost 0 bases and the V segment lost 0 bases, leaving 1 base of the junction unmatched. Germline-derived CDR1 and CDR2 are SGHNT and YYREEE (reference sequence). The CDR3 DNA sequence: TGTGCCAGCAGCTTGGGTAGCGGGACGAACACCGGGGAGCTGTTTTTT. Translated: CASSLGSGTNTGELFF.

As DNA, the CDR3 is TGTGCCAGTACCCAAGGGGTACGGAACACTGAAGCTTTCTTT. Its translation: CASTQGVRNTEAFF. The chain links TRBV19 to TRBJ1-1; the D gene is possibly TRBD1 (5 bases). Trimming removed 7 bases at V and 1 base at J, with 13 bases between. The CDR3 extends over 14 amino acids. Per the germline V gene, CDR1 is LNHDA and CDR2 is SQIVND (reference sequence).

This rearrangement joins TRBV7-9 to TRBJ1-5; tentatively, D is TRBD1 (5 bases). In germline, CDR1 is SEHNR, CDR2 FQNEAQ (reference sequence). Trimming cost V 5 bases and J 4 bases, with 15 bases left between them. This CDR3 has 15 amino acids. The CDR3 DNA reads TGTGCCAGCAGCCCCCTCGGGGGAGGGAATCAGCCCCAGCATTTT. Encoded protein: CASSPLGGGNQPQHF.